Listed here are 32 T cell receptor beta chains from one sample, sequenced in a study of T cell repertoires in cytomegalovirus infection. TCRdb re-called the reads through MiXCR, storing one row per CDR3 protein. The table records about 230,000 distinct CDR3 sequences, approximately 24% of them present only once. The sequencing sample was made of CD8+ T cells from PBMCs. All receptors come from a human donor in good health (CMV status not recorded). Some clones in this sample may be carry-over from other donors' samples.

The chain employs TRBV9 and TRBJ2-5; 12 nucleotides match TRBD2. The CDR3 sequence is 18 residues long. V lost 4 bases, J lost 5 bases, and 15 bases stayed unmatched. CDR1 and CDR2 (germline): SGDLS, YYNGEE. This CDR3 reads CASSPGTSGPELGETQYF. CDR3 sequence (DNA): TGTGCCAGCAGCCCCGGGACTAGCGGGCCCGAACTAGGGGAGACCCAGTACTTC. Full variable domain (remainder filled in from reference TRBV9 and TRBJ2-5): DSGVTQTPKHLITATGQRVTLRCSPRSGDLSVYWYQQSLDQGLQFLIQYYNGEERAKGNILERFSAQQFPDLHSELNLSSLELGDSALYFCASSPGTSGPELGETQYFGPGTRLLVL.

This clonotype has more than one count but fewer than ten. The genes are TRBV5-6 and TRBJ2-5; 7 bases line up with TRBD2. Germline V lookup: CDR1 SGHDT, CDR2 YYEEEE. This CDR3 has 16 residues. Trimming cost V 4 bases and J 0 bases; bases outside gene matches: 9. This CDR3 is CASSEEGEGHQETQYF. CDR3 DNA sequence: TGTGCCAGCAGCGAAGAAGGGGAGGGACACCAAGAGACCCAGTACTTC.

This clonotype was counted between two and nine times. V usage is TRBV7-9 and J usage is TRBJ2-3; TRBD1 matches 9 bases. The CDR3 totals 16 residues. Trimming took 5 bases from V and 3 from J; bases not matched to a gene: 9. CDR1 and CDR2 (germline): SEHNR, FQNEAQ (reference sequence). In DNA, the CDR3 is TGTGCCAGCAGCCCTTGGACAGGGGAGGCAACAGATACGCAGTATTTT. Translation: CASSPWTGEATDTQYF. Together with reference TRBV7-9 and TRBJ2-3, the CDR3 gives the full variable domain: DTGVSQNPRHKITKRGQNVTFRCDPISEHNRLYWYRQTLGQGPEFLTYFQNEAQLEKSRLLSDRFSAERPKGSFSTLEIQRTEQGDSAMYLCASSPWTGEATDTQYFGPGTRLTVL.

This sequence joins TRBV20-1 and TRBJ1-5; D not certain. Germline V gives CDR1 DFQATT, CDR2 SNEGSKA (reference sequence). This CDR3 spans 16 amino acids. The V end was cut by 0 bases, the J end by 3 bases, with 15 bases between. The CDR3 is CSARDIVSPANQPQHF. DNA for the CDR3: TGCAGTGCTAGAGATATCGTATCCCCGGCCAATCAGCCCCAGCATTTT.

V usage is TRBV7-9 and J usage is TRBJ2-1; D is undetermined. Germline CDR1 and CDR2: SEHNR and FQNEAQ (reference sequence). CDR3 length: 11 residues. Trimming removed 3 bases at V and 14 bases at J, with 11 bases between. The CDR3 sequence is CASSLGRNEFF. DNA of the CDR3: TGTGCCAGCAGCTTGGGAAGAAACGAGTTCTTC.

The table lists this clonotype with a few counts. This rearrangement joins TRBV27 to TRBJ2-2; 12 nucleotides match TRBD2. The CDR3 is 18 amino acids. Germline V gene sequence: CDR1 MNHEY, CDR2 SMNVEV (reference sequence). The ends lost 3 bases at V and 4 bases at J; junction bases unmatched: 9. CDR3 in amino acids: CASSFRSSGGASTGELFF. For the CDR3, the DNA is TGTGCCAGCAGTTTTCGGTCTAGCGGGGGGGCAAGCACCGGGGAGCTGTTTTTT.

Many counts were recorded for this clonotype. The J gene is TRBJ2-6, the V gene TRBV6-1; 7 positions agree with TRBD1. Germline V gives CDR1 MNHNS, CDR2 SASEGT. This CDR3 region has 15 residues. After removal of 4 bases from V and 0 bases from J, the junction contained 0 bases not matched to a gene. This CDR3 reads CASSGQGSGANVLTF. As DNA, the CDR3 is TGTGCCAGCAGTGGACAGGGCTCTGGGGCCAACGTCCTGACTTTC.

CDR3: CASSPGTEKEQFF. The CDR3, as DNA: TGTGCCAGCAGCCCCGGGACAGAAAAAGAGCAGTTCTTC. The chain carries TRBV12-3 or TRBV12-4 and TRBJ2-1; 7 nucleotides match TRBD1. CDR3 length: 13 amino acids. The V gene end was trimmed by 6 bases and the J gene end by 10 bases; junction bases not matched to a gene: 9.

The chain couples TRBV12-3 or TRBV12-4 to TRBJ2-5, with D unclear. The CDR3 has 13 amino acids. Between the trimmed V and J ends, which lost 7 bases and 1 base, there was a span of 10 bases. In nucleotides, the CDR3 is TGTGCCAGCACCTTAGGGCTCCAAGAGACCCAGTACTTC. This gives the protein CASTLGLQETQYF.

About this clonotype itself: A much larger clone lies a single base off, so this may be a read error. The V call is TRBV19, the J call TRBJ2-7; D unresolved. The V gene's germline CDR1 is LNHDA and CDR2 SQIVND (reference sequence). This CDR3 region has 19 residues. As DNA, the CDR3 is TGTGACAGTAGTCCTACCGACGAGGTCGGACCCACCGGAGCCTACGAGCAGTACTTC. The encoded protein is CDSSPTDEVGPTGAYEQYF.

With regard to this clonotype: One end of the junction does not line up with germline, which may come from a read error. CDR3 sequence: CVSSFGTGGSPLHF. Written as DNA, the CDR3 is TGTGTCAGCAGCTTCGGGACAGGGGGTTCACCCCTCCACTTT. The chain recombines TRBV5-6 with TRBJ1-6, with 11 bases aligning to TRBD1. Germline loops: CDR1 SGHDT, CDR2 YYEEEE. The CDR3 is 14 amino acids.

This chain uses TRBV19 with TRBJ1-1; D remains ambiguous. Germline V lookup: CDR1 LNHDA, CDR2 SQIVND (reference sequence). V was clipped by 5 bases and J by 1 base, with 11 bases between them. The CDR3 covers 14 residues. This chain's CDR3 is CASSSSWQNTEAFF. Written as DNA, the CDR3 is TGTGCCAGTAGTTCCAGTTGGCAGAACACTGAAGCTTTCTTT. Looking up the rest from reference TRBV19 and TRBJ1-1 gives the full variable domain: DGGITQSPKYLFRKEGQNVTLSCEQNLNHDAMYWYRQDPGQGLRLIYYSQIVNDFQKGDIAEGYSVSREKKESFPLTVTSAQKNPTAFYLCASSSSWQNTEAFFGQGTRLTVV.

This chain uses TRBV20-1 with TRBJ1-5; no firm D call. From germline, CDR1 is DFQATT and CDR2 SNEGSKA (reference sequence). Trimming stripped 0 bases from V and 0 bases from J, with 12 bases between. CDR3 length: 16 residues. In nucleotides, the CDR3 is TGCAGTGCTAGAGATCGGAGGGCACTTAGCAATCAGCCCCAGCATTTT. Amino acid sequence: CSARDRRALSNQPQHF.

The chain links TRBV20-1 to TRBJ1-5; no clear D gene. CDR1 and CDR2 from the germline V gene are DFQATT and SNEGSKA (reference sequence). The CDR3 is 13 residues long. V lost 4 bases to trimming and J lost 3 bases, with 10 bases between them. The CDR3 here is CSAIEGFNQPQHF. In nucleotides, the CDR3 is TGCAGTGCTATCGAGGGATTCAATCAGCCCCAGCATTTT.

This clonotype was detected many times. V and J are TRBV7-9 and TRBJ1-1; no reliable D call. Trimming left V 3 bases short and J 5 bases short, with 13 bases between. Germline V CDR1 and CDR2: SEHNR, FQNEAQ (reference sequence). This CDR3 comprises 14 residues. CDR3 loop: CASSFSFSDTEAFF. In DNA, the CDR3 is TGTGCCAGCAGCTTTTCCTTTTCGGATACTGAAGCTTTCTTT. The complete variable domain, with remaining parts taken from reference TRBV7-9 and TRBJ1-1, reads DTGVSQNPRHKITKRGQNVTFRCDPISEHNRLYWYRQTLGQGPEFLTYFQNEAQLEKSRLLSDRFSAERPKGSFSTLEIQRTEQGDSAMYLCASSFSFSDTEAFFGQGTRLTVV.

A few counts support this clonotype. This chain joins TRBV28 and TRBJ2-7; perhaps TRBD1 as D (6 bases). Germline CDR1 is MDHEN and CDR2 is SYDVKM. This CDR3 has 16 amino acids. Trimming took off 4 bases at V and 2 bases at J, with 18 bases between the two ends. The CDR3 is CASSSLTGISPYEQYF. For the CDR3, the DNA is TGTGCCAGCAGTTCCCTGACAGGAATCAGTCCCTACGAGCAGTACTTC.

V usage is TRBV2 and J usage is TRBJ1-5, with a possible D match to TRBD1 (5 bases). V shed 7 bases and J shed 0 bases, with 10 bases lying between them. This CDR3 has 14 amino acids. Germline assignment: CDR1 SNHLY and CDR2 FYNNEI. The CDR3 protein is CASMGGYSNQPQHF. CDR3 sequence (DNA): TGTGCCAGCATGGGGGGGTATAGCAATCAGCCCCAGCATTTT.

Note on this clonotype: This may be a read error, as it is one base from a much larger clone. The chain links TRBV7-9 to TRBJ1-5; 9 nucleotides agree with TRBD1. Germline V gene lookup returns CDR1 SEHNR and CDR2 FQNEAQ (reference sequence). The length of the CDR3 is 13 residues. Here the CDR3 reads CASRGQGNQHQHF. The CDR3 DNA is TGTGCCAGCAGGGGACAGGGAAATCAGCACCAGCATTTT. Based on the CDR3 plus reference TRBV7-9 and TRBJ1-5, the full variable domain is DTGVSQNPRHKITKRGQNVTFRCDPISEHNRLYWYRQTLGQGPEFLTYFQNEAQLEKSRLLSDRFSAERPKGSFSTLEIQRTEQGDSAMYLCASRGQGNQHQHFGDGTRLSIL.

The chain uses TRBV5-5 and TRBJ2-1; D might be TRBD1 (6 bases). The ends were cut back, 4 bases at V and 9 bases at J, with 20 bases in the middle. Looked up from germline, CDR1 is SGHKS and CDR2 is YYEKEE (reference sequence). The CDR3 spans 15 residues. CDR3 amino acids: CASSPTETGLIEQFF. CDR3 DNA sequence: TGTGCCAGCAGCCCAACAGAGACAGGTCTGATTGAGCAGTTCTTC.

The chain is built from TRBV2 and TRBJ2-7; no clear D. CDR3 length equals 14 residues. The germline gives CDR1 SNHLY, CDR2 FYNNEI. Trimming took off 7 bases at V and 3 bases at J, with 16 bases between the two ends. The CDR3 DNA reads TGTGCCAGCATGAACCTTGAAGCGCGCTACGAGCAGTACTTC. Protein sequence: CASMNLEARYEQYF.

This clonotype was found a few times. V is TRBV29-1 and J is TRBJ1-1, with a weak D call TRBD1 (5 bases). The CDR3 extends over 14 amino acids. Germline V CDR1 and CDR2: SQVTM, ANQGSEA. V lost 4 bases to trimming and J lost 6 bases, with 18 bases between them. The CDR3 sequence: CSVAAGRFSAEAFF. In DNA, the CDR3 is TGCAGCGTTGCGGCAGGGAGGTTCTCGGCTGAAGCTTTCTTT.

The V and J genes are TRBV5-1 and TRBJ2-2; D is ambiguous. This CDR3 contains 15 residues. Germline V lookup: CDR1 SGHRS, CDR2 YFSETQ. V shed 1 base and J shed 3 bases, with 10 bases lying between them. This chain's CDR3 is CASSLLRHDTGELFF. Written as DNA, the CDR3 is TGCGCCAGCAGCTTGCTCCGACACGACACCGGGGAGCTGTTTTTT.

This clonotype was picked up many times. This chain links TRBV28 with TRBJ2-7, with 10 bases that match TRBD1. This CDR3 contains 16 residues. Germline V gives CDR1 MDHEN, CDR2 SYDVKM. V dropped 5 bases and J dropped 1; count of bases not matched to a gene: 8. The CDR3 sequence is CASSPLLDRGSYEQYF. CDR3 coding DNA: TGTGCCAGCAGTCCCCTTTTGGACAGGGGGTCCTACGAGCAGTACTTC.

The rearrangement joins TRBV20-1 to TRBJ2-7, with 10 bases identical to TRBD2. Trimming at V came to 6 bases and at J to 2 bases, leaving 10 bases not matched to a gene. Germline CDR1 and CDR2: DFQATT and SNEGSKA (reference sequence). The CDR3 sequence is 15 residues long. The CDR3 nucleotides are TGCAGTGCGATGAGGGCTAGCGGGGGTACCTACGAGCAGTACTTC. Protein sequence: CSAMRASGGTYEQYF.

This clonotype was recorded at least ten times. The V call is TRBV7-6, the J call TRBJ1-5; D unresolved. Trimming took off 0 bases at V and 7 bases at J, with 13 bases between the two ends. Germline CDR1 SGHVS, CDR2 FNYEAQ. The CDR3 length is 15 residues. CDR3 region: CASSLAATGGQPQHF. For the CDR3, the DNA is TGTGCCAGCAGCTTAGCGGCCACGGGTGGCCAGCCCCAGCATTTT.

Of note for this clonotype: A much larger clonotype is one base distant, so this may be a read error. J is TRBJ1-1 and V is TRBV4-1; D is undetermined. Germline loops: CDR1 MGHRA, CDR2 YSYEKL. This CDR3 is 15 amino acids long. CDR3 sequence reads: CAGSQEATLRTEAFF. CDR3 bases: TGCGCCGGCAGCCAAGAGGCGACCTTGAGGACTGAAGCTTTCTTT.

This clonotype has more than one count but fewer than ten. In DNA form, the CDR3 reads TGTGCCAGCATCTTAACTAGCGGGGGGGGAAATGAGCAGTTCTTC. This encodes CASILTSGGGNEQFF. V gene TRBV28 combines with J gene TRBJ2-1; TRBD2 aligns across 13 bases. The J segment lost 7 bases and the V segment lost 7 bases, leaving 7 bases of the junction unmatched. CDR1 MDHEN and CDR2 SYDVKM come from the germline V gene. This CDR3 has 15 residues.

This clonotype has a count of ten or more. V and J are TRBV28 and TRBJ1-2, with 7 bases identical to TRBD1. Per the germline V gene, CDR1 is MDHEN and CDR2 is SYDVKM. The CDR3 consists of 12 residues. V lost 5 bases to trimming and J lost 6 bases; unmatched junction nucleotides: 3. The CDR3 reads CASSPDRDGYTF. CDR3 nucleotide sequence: TGTGCCAGCAGTCCCGACAGGGATGGCTACACCTTC.

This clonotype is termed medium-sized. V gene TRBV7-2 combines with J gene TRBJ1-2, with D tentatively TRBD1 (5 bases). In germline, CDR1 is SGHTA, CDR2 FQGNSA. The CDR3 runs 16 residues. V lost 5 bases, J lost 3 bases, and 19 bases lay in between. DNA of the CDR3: TGTGCCAGCAGCCCGGATTTGGGTGACAGCCACTATGGCTACACCTTC. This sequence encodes CASSPDLGDSHYGYTF. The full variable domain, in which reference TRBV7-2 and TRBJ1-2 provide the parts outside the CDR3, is GAGVSQSPSNKVTEKGKDVELRCDPISGHTALYWYRQSLGQGLEFLIYFQGNSAPDKSGLPSDRFSAERTGGSVSTLTIQRTQQEDSAVYLCASSPDLGDSHYGYTFGSGTRLTVV.

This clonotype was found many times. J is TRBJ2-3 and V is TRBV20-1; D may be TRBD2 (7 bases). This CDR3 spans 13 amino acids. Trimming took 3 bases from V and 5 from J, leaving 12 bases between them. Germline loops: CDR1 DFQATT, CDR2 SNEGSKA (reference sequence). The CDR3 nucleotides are TGCAGTGCTAGCGGGGGGCCGGTAGATACGCAGTATTTT. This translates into CSASGGPVDTQYF.

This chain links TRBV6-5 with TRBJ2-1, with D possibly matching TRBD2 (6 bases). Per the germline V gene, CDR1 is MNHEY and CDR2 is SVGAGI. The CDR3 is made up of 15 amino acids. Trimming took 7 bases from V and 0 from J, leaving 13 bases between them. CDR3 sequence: CASNLAFDSYNEQFF. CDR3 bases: TGTGCCAGCAATCTAGCGTTCGACTCCTACAATGAGCAGTTCTTC.

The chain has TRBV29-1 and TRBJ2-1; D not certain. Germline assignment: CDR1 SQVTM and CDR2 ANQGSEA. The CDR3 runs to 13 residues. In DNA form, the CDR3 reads TGCAGTGTTTCCCCCGGACCCTACAATGAGCAGTTCTTC. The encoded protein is CSVSPGPYNEQFF.